The clone carrying this T cell receptor beta chain is categorized as medium-sized (0.01 to 0.1%). Its antigen is still unknown. CDR3 size: 14 residues. V dropped 2 bases and J dropped 4 bases, with 11 bases sitting between them. Whole-study results and caveats: Tumor memory CD4+ T cell TCR gene usage clustered with blood and lymph node memory CD4+ cells and lymph node naive CD4+ cells. Under 2.1% of tumor Treg sequences matched blood Tregs or memory cells.

The TRBV12-4/TRBJ1-2 clonotypes were amplified using barcode primers with ligated adaptors. MiXCR, applied by TCRdb to the multiplex PCR reads, yields one record per CDR3 protein. The data contain over 850 distinct CDR3 sequences, 6.5% to 7% of them singletons. This TCR came from a female donor with breast cancer. The sequencing input was memory CD4+ T cells sorted from blood. Regarding subset: memory CD4+ T cells, CD4+CD45RO+CD25-. The chain links TRBV12-3 or TRBV12-4 to TRBJ1-2; maybe TRBD1 (5 bases). The CDR3 here is CASSLSGQGYGYTF. CDR3 sequence (DNA): TGTGCCAGCAGTTTATCGGGGCAGGGCTATGGCTACACCTTC.